Each of the 28 T cell receptor beta chains below was sequenced from the same sample in a study of blood T cell repertoires in COVID-19. The protocol was immunoSEQ multiplex PCR, while the TCRdb copy is restricted to in-frame clones and leaves out a portion. The data show around 160,000 clones, with around 84% seen just once and 10% to 15% held by the top ten. The specimen sequenced was peripheral blood. All receptors derive from a man aged 55 to 70 with active or convalescent COVID-19.

DNA of the CDR3: TGTGCCAGCAGCTCGGGACTAGCGGGAGGTACGCAGTATTTT. It encodes CASSSGLAGGTQYF. The rearrangement uses TRBV7-3 and TRBJ2-3, with TRBD2 identical over 15 bases. Losses at the gene ends were 4 bases for V and 8 bases for J; bases not matched to a gene: 1. Germline V lookup: CDR1 SGHTA, CDR2 FQGTGA. The CDR3 sequence is 14 residues long.

The gene calls are TRBV19 and TRBJ2-5, with 8 bases aligning to TRBD1. CDR3 length: 14 residues. The J segment lost 1 base and the V segment lost 5 bases, leaving 3 bases of the junction unmatched. In germline, CDR1 is LNHDA, CDR2 SQIVND (reference sequence). The CDR3 is CASSPTGGQETQYF. DNA of the CDR3: TGTGCCAGTAGTCCAACAGGGGGCCAAGAGACCCAGTACTTC.

This clone was recorded only once. V gene TRBV7-8 combines with J gene TRBJ2-5, with TRBD2 matching over 8 bases. The CDR3 runs to 14 residues. Germline V gene lookup returns CDR1 SGHVS and CDR2 FQNEAQ. The ends lost 4 bases at V and 2 bases at J; junction bases unmatched: 3. Written as DNA, the CDR3 is TGTGCCAGCAGCTCGGGACTAGTACAAGAGACCCAGTACTTC. It yields the protein CASSSGLVQETQYF.

The chain uses TRBV7-2 and TRBJ2-2; D gene unclear. The V gene's germline CDR1 is SGHTA and CDR2 FQGNSA. The CDR3 consists of 14 residues. The V end was cut by 4 bases, the J end by 4 bases, with 10 bases between. Written as DNA, the CDR3 is TGTGCCAGCAGCTCCCGAGGTAGCACCGGGGAGCTGTTTTTT. Its protein product is CASSSRGSTGELFF.

The genes are TRBV28 and TRBJ1-5; 7 bases align to TRBD1. This CDR3 has 15 amino acids. In germline, CDR1 is MDHEN, CDR2 SYDVKM. Trimming at V came to 1 base and at J to 7 bases, leaving 7 bases not matched to a gene. The CDR3 nucleotides read TGTGCCAGCAGTTTATTCAGGGGGGAAAGGCAGCCCCAGCATTTT. Protein product: CASSLFRGERQPQHF.

The J gene is TRBJ2-2, the V gene TRBV5-8; 14 nucleotides line up with TRBD2. Germline CDR1 is SGHTS and CDR2 is YDEGEE. Unmatched junction bases numbered 6, after V lost 3 bases and J lost 5 bases. The CDR3 length is 17 residues. The CDR3 coding sequence is TGTGCCAGCAGCTCGGGACTAGCGGGAGCAGTGACCGGGGAGCTGTTTTTT. Translation: CASSSGLAGAVTGELFF.

The V gene is TRBV28, the J gene TRBJ2-3, with a tentative D call TRBD1 (6 bases). CDR1 is MDHEN and CDR2 is SYDVKM in the germline V gene. V was shortened by 7 bases and J by 6 bases, with 8 bases between the two germline ends. CDR3 length: 11 residues. The CDR3 protein is CASNRGDTQYF. The CDR3 nucleotides read TGTGCCAGCAATAGGGGGGATACGCAGTATTTT.

The rearrangement joins TRBV21-1 to TRBJ2-7; the table assigns TRBD2, which was not confirmed against the DNA. TRBV21-1 represents a pseudogene. This CDR3 is built from 16 residues. CDR3 region: CASSKDDFLKIYEQYF. The CDR3 bases are TGTGCCAGCAGCAAAGACGATTTCCTAAAAATCTACGAGCAGTACTTC.

V is TRBV25-1 and J is TRBJ1-2; D not certain. The germline V and J ends were trimmed by 4 bases and 8 bases, with 8 bases remaining between them. The CDR3 spans 11 residues. Germline CDR1 and CDR2: MGHDK and SYGVNS. The DNA for the CDR3 is TGTGCCAGCAGTGGCCCAGGCGGCTACACCTTC. Translated, it gives CASSGPGGYTF.

This clone turned up a few times. V gene TRBV2 combines with J gene TRBJ2-3; D is possibly TRBD2 (5 bases). Germline V lookup: CDR1 SNHLY, CDR2 FYNNEI. Deletions cut 4 bases from V and 4 bases from J, with 9 bases between. This CDR3 spans 13 amino acids. The CDR3 bases are TGTGCCAGCAGTGGGAGAGGGCCAGATACGCAGTATTTT. It specifies CASSGRGPDTQYF.

This clone was seen a few times. In DNA, the CDR3 is TGTGCCAGCAGCTTAGCGCCCCGGACTAGCGGTGACCCGAAAGAGACCCAGTACTTC. Its protein is CASSLAPRTSGDPKETQYF. V and J are TRBV7-9 and TRBJ2-5; 10 bases map to TRBD2. With V trimmed by 0 bases and J by 3 bases, 13 bases remained unmatched. This CDR3 comprises 19 residues. CDR1 SEHNR and CDR2 FQNEAQ come from the germline V gene (reference sequence).

The chain employs TRBV5-4 and TRBJ2-7; 8 positions match TRBD2. V shed 4 bases, J shed 4 bases, and the junction held 13 bases outside the gene matches. Germline-derived CDR1 and CDR2 are SGHNT and YYREEE (reference sequence). This CDR3 is 16 amino acids long. DNA of the CDR3: TGTGCCAGCAGCGTAAGCGGGAGTTATATATCTTACGAGCAGTACTTC. It specifies CASSVSGSYISYEQYF. Complete variable domain (other parts from reference TRBV5-4 and TRBJ2-7): ETGVTQSPTHLIKTRGQQVTLRCSSQSGHNTVSWYQQALGQGPQFIFQYYREEENGRGNFPPRFSGLQFPNYSSELNVNALELDDSALYLCASSVSGSYISYEQYFGPGTRLTVT.

The chain carries TRBV5-4 and TRBJ2-3, with TRBD2 identical over 8 bases. V shed 9 bases and J 9 bases; nucleotides not matched to a gene: 21. The CDR3 is 16 residues long. The germline gives CDR1 SGHNT, CDR2 YYREEE (reference sequence). CDR3 sequence reads: CATTARELAGPPTQYF. CDR3 DNA: TGTGCCACCACCGCGAGGGAGCTAGCGGGCCCCCCGACGCAGTATTTT.

This clone showed up just once. This chain uses TRBV28 with TRBJ2-7, with TRBD2 identical over 11 bases. This CDR3 comprises 13 residues. CDR1 and CDR2 (germline): MDHEN, SYDVKM. With 6 bases clipped from V and 6 bases from J, the junction kept 4 bases outside the gene matches. The CDR3 region is CASRDSGRGEQYF. The CDR3 bases are TGTGCCAGCAGGGATAGCGGGAGGGGCGAGCAGTACTTC.

The chain carries TRBV11-3 and TRBJ2-1; 7 bases map to TRBD1. This CDR3 comprises 12 residues. Germline CDR1 and CDR2: SGHNT and YENEEA. J gave up 9 bases and V 4 bases, and 3 bases lay outside the gene matches. The CDR3 nucleotides read TGTGCCAGCAGCTCCTGGGACAGTGAGCAGTTCTTC. Its translation is CASSSWDSEQFF.

This clone was recorded a few times. The rearrangement links TRBV29-1 to TRBJ1-1, with D maybe TRBD1 (5 bases). This CDR3 is 12 amino acids long. CDR1 is SQVTM, CDR2 ANQGSEA, per germline. The V end was cut by 2 bases, the J end by 5 bases, with 9 bases between. CDR3 region: CSVETGITEAFF. The CDR3 region has the DNA TGCAGCGTTGAAACAGGAATAACTGAAGCTTTCTTT. Full variable domain (rest looked up from reference TRBV29-1 and TRBJ1-1): SAVISQKPSRDICQRGTSLTIQCQVDSQVTMMFWYRQQPGQSLTLIATANQGSEATYESGFVIDKFPISRPNLTFSTLTVSNMSPEDSSIYLCSVETGITEAFFGQGTRLTVV.

The chain is built from TRBV29-1 and TRBJ2-7, with D possibly matching TRBD2 (5 bases). Trimming pared 7 bases from V and 4 bases from J, leaving 11 bases between. Germline CDR1 is SQVTM and CDR2 is ANQGSEA. The CDR3 is 11 residues long. CDR3: CSATGLYEQYF. Written as DNA, the CDR3 is TGCAGCGCCACGGGGTTGTACGAGCAGTACTTC.

A single count supports this clone. The chain employs TRBV6-5 and TRBJ1-2, with 8 bases matching TRBD1. Germline V gene sequence: CDR1 MNHEY, CDR2 SVGAGI. This CDR3 has 14 residues. V lost 6 bases and J lost 3; bases outside the gene matches: 6. CDR3 DNA sequence: TGTGCCAGCAGAACGGACAGGGCGGACTATGGCTACACCTTC. It codes for CASRTDRADYGYTF.

A word on this clone: This specimen includes other DNA sequences encoding the same CDR3. V usage is TRBV18 and J usage is TRBJ2-7, with TRBD2 identical over 13 bases. Germline-derived CDR1 and CDR2 are KGHSH and LQKENI. J lost 4 bases, V lost 3 bases, and 3 bases had no gene match. CDR3 size: 15 residues. CDR3 amino acids: CASSPRTSGSYEQYF. CDR3 DNA: TGTGCCAGCTCACCGAGGACTAGCGGGAGTTACGAGCAGTACTTC. Full variable domain (rest looked up from reference TRBV18 and TRBJ2-7): NAGVMQNPRHLVRRRGQEARLRCSPMKGHSHVYWYRQLPEEGLKFMVYLQKENIIDESGMPKERFSAEFPKEGPSILRIQQVVRGDSAAYFCASSPRTSGSYEQYFGPGTRLTVT.

V gene TRBV28 combines with J gene TRBJ1-2; D gene uncertain. The CDR3 covers 12 residues. Germline V gives CDR1 MDHEN, CDR2 SYDVKM. The V and J ends lost 5 bases and 0 bases respectively, with 4 bases between them. Written as DNA, the CDR3 is TGTGCCAGCAGTCCAGCTAACTATGGCTACACCTTC. This codes for CASSPANYGYTF.

Remarks on this clone: The identical CDR3 is also encoded by other nucleotide sequences in the sample. The chain employs TRBV19 and TRBJ1-5; 9 nucleotides align to TRBD1. This CDR3 spans 15 amino acids. Trimming at V came to 6 bases and at J to 6 bases, leaving 9 bases not matched to a gene. Looked up from germline, CDR1 is LNHDA and CDR2 is SQIVND (reference sequence). CDR3 amino acids: CASSSTGTGSQPQHF. In nucleotides, the CDR3 is TGTGCCAGTAGCTCTACGGGGACAGGGAGTCAGCCCCAGCATTTT.

The V gene is TRBV7-2, the J gene TRBJ2-5; no reliable D call. Germline CDR1 is SGHTA and CDR2 is FQGNSA. The CDR3 has 13 amino acids. V gave up 4 bases and J gave up 3 bases, with 9 bases separating them. The DNA of the CDR3 is TGTGCCAGCAGCTCGTACATCGAAGAGACCCAGTACTTC. Amino acids: CASSSYIEETQYF.

The chain has TRBV13 and TRBJ2-1, with 10 nucleotides matching TRBD2. CDR1 and CDR2 from the germline V gene are PRHDT and FYEKMQ (reference sequence). V was pared by 0 bases and J by 9 bases, with 5 bases of the junction left unmatched. The CDR3 is 15 residues long. CDR3 in amino acids: CASSLGAGGVGEQFF. The CDR3 bases are TGTGCCAGCAGCTTAGGAGCGGGAGGGGTCGGTGAGCAGTTCTTC.

J is TRBJ2-7 and V is TRBV5-1, with 11 bases aligning to TRBD2. J gave up 2 bases and V 4 bases, and 2 bases lay outside the gene matches. The CDR3 has 14 residues. Germline CDR1 is SGHRS and CDR2 is YFSETQ. The CDR3 DNA is TGCGCCAGCAGCACTAGCGGGAGCCCCTACGAGCAGTACTTC. This gives the protein CASSTSGSPYEQYF. Supplemented by reference TRBV5-1 and TRBJ2-7, the full variable domain reads KAGVTQTPRYLIKTRGQQVTLSCSPISGHRSVSWYQQTPGQGLQFLFEYFSETQRNKGNFPGRFSGRQFSNSRSEMNVSTLELGDSALYLCASSTSGSPYEQYFGPGTRLTVT.

This chain joins TRBV5-1 and TRBJ2-3; D is possibly TRBD1 (7 bases). Germline lookup yields CDR1 SGHRS and CDR2 YFSETQ. The CDR3 extends over 16 amino acids. Between the trimmed V and J ends, which lost 4 bases and 1 base, there was a span of 16 bases. In nucleotides, the CDR3 is TGCGCCAGCAGCCCCCAGGGGGGACTCCGCACAGATACGCAGTATTTT. The encoded protein is CASSPQGGLRTDTQYF.

The J gene is TRBJ1-1, the V gene TRBV27; D gene ambiguous. The CDR3 runs to 15 residues. The V and J ends lost 0 bases and 0 bases respectively, with 8 bases between them. CDR1 and CDR2 from the germline V gene are MNHEY and SMNVEV (reference sequence). CDR3: CASSLSSSMNTEAFF. CDR3 nucleotides: TGTGCCAGCAGTTTATCCTCCAGTATGAACACTGAAGCTTTCTTT.

CDR3 nucleotides: TGTGCCAGCTCACCACCGTCAAGCGGTGAGCAGTACTTC. This translates into CASSPPSSGEQYF. The gene calls are TRBV18 and TRBJ2-7, with a possible D match to TRBD2 (5 bases). The CDR3 contains 13 residues. The V gene lost 0 bases and the J gene lost 7 bases, with 10 bases spanning the gap. CDR1 is KGHSH, CDR2 LQKENI, per germline.

The gene calls are TRBV24-1 and TRBJ1-4, with D possibly TRBD1 on 5 matching bases. Between the trimmed V and J ends, which lost 9 bases and 7 bases, there was a span of 20 bases. This CDR3 has 15 residues. Germline V gives CDR1 KGHDR, CDR2 SFDVKD. The CDR3 sequence is CATALRRGWSEKLFF. Written as DNA, the CDR3 is TGTGCCACCGCCCTAAGGAGGGGCTGGAGTGAAAAACTGTTTTTT.